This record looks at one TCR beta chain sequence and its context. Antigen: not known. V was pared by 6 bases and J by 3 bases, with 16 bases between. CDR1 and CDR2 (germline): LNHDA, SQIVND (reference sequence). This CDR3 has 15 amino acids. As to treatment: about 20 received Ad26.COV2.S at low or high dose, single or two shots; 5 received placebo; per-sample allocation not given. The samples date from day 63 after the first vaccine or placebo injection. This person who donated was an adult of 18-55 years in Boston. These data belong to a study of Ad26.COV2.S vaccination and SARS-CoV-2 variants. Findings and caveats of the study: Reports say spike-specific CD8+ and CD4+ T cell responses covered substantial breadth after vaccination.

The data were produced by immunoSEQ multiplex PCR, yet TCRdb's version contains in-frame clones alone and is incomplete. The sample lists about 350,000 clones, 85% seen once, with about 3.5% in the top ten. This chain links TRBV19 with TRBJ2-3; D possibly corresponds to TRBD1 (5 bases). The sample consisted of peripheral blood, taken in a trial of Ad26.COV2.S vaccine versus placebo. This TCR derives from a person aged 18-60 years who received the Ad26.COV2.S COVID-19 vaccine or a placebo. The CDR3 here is CASRHSRVLTDTQYF. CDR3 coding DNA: TGTGCCAGTAGACACAGCAGGGTTTTGACAGATACGCAGTATTTT.